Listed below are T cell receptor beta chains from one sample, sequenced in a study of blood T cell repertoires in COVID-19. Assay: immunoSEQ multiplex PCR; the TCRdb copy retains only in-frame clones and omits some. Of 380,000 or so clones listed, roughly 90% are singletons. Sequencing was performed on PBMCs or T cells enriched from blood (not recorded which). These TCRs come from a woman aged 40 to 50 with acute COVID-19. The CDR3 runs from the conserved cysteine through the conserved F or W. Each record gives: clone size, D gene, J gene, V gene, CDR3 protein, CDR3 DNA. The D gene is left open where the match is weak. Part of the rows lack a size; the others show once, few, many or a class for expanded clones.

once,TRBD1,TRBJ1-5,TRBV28,CASSLYARGQGGQPQHF,TGTGCCAGCAGTTTATACGCCCGGGGACAGGGGGGTCAGCCCCAGCATTTT
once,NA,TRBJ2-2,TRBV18,CASSPPATGNTGELFF,TGTGCCAGCTCACCACCGGCGACAGGGAACACCGGGGAGCTGTTTTTT
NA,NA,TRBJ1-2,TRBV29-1,CSVQGMRDGYTF,TGCAGCGTTCAGGGAATGCGTGATGGCTACACCTTC
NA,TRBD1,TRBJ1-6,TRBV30,CAWTAGTANSPLHF,TGTGCCTGGACCGCCGGGACAGCTAATTCACCCCTCCACTTT
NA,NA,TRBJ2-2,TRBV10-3,CAISEGGAFTGELFF,TGTGCCATCAGTGAAGGCGGGGCCTTCACCGGGGAGCTGTTTTTT
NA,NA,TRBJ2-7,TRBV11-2,CASSLDRGGGQPYEQYF,TGTGCCAGCAGCTTAGATCGAGGTGGAGGGCAGCCCTACGAGCAGTACTTC
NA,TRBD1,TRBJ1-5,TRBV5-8,CASSLARGPGQPQHF,TGTGCCAGCAGCTTGGCAAGGGGGCCAGGTCAGCCCCAGCATTTT
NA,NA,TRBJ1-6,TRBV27,CASSDSANSPLHF,TGTGCCAGCAGCGACAGCGCGAATTCACCCCTCCACTTT
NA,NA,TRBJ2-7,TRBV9,CASSVEDQGGRYEQYF,TGTGCCAGCAGCGTAGAGGATCAGGGGGGCCGATACGAGCAGTACTTC
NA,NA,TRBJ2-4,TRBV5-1,CASSRGTDLAKNIQYF,TGCGCCAGCAGCCGGGGGACCGACTTAGCCAAAAACATTCAGTACTTC
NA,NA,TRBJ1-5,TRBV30,CAWSRAGLQNQPQHF,TGTGCCTGGAGTCGAGCCGGACTGCAGAATCAGCCCCAGCATTTT